Presented here are 10 T cell receptor beta chains from one specimen sequenced in a study of a mutant IDH1 vaccine in newly diagnosed glioma. These receptors have no identified antigens. Method: immunoSEQ multiplex PCR; TCRdb's copy keeps in-frame clones and lacks some. The table records tens of thousands of clones, about 92% of them present only once. Specified time point: week 35, safety follow-up. With topical imiquimod, each dose of the vaccine consisted of 300 ug of mutant IDH1 20-mer peptide. The sample was PBMCs, taken from a glioma patient whose treatment included an IDH1 peptide vaccine. The receptors were gathered from a man aged 50 to 60 with glioma.

In the case of this clone: The sample carries other DNA sequences with the same CDR3. The V and J genes are TRBV27 and TRBJ1-5; D remains ambiguous. Germline assignment: CDR1 MNHEY and CDR2 SMNVEV (reference sequence). The CDR3 extends over 14 amino acids. Trimming pared 2 bases from V and 4 bases from J, leaving 9 bases between. CDR3 DNA: TGTGCCAGCAGTTTAGGGCAGGTAAATCAGCCCCAGCATTTT. This sequence encodes CASSLGQVNQPQHF.

The rearrangement links TRBV19 to TRBJ2-7; 8 nucleotides line up with TRBD1. V lost 8 bases to trimming and J lost 2 bases; unmatched junction nucleotides: 8. CDR1 is LNHDA, CDR2 SQIVND, per germline (reference sequence). CDR3 size: 14 residues. DNA of the CDR3: TGTGCCAGTCTGCCTGGACAGGGAGCCTACGAGCAGTACTTC. Amino acid sequence: CASLPGQGAYEQYF. Complete variable domain (other parts from reference TRBV19 and TRBJ2-7): DGGITQSPKYLFRKEGQNVTLSCEQNLNHDAMYWYRQDPGQGLRLIYYSQIVNDFQKGDIAEGYSVSREKKESFPLTVTSAQKNPTAFYLCASLPGQGAYEQYFGPGTRLTVT.

The gene calls are TRBV4-3 and TRBJ2-3; TRBD2 agrees at 12 bases. The V and J ends lost 3 bases and 5 bases, in that order; junction bases with no gene match: 6. In germline, CDR1 is LGHNA, CDR2 YSLEER. This CDR3 has 16 residues. The CDR3 reads CASSQTSGGNGDTQYF. The DNA of the CDR3 is TGCGCCAGCAGCCAGACTAGCGGGGGTAATGGAGATACGCAGTATTTT.

The V call is TRBV7-2, the J call TRBJ2-7; 10 bases line up with TRBD1. V dropped 8 bases and J dropped 3; count of bases not matched to a gene: 7. The CDR3 spans 14 residues. Germline CDR1 is SGHTA and CDR2 is FQGNSA. CDR3 sequence: CASAPDRGFYEQYF. The DNA of the CDR3 is TGTGCCAGCGCCCCGGACAGGGGGTTCTACGAGCAGTACTTC.

In its sample, this clone was seen once. The rearrangement uses TRBV30 and TRBJ2-3; 8 bases align to TRBD2. The CDR3 length is 14 residues. The V segment lost 4 bases and the J segment 4 bases; nucleotides outside the gene matches: 7. Per germline, CDR1 GTSNPN and CDR2 SVGIG (reference sequence). CDR3 region: CAWTLGGDADTQYF. The CDR3, as DNA: TGTGCCTGGACCCTCGGGGGGGACGCAGATACGCAGTATTTT.

CDR3 loop: CASSFLDNEQFF. The CDR3 nucleotides read TGTGCCAGCAGTTTTTTAGACAATGAGCAGTTCTTC. The chain combines TRBV6-6 with TRBJ2-1; D is ambiguous. Germline CDR1 and CDR2: MNHNY and SVGAGI (reference sequence). The CDR3 is 12 amino acids. V shed 4 bases and J shed 5 bases, with 6 bases lying between them.

The gene calls are TRBV19 and TRBJ2-1, with TRBD2 matching 8 bases. The CDR3 is made up of 14 amino acids. In germline, CDR1 is LNHDA, CDR2 SQIVND (reference sequence). V lost 5 bases and J lost 4; bases outside the gene matches: 4. The CDR3 DNA follows: TGTGCCAGTAGTGGAACTAGCGGATACAATGAGCAGTTCTTC. This encodes CASSGTSGYNEQFF.

The CDR3 sequence: CASSLRSSNEKLFF. The CDR3 DNA is TGTGCCAGCAGCTTAAGGTCATCTAATGAAAAACTGTTTTTT. The chain joins TRBV7-9 to TRBJ1-4; the D is unclear. Germline V gene data show CDR1 as SEHNR and CDR2 as FQNEAQ (reference sequence). V lost 2 bases to trimming and J lost 3 bases, with 7 bases between them. The CDR3 sequence is 14 residues long.

Only one count was recorded for this clone. The chain employs TRBV7-5 and TRBJ1-2; the tabulated D call, TRBD1, remains unverified against the DNA. TRBV7-5 is reported as a pseudogene. The CDR3 contains 17 residues. CDR3 loop: CARSLAPVRTGDYGYTF. The CDR3 DNA follows: TGTGCCAGAAGCTTAGCACCAGTTAGGACAGGGGACTATGGCTACACCTTC.

Details on this clone: Germline is not matched at one junction end, which may reflect a read error. This chain connects TRBV29-1 to TRBJ1-2; D is perhaps TRBD1 (6 bases). Germline assignment: CDR1 SQVTM and CDR2 ANQGSEA. The CDR3 is 12 residues long. The DNA for the CDR3 is TGCAGCGTGGAAGGACAGAGCTATGGCTACACCTTC. Its protein product is CSVEGQSYGYTF.